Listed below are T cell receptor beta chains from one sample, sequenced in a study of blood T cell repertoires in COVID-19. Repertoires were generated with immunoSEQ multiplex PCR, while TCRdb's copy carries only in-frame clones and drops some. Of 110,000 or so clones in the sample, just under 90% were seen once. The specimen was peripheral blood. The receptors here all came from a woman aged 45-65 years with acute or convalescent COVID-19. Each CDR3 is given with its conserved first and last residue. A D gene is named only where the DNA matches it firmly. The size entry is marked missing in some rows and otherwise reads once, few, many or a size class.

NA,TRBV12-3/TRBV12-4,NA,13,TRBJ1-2,CASSQDSNYGYTF,TGTGCCAGCAGCCAGGACAGTAACTATGGCTACACCTTC
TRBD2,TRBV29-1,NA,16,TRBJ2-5,CSVEEALAGGKETQYF,TGCAGCGTTGAAGAAGCACTAGCGGGGGGCAAAGAGACCCAGTACTTC
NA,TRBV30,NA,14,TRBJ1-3,CAWSGQRSGNTIYF,TGTGCCTGGAGTGGGCAAAGATCTGGAAACACCATATATTTT
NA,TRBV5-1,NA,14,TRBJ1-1,CASSLAGRGSAAFF,TGCGCCAGCAGCTTGGCGGGCAGGGGATCAGCAGCTTTCTTT
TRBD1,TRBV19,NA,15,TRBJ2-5,CASTPQPGQVETQYF,TGTGCCAGTACTCCCCAGCCGGGACAGGTGGAGACCCAGTACTTC
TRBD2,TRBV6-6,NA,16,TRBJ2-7,CASSRRLAGDGYEQYF,TGTGCCAGCAGTCGTAGACTAGCGGGAGACGGGTACGAGCAGTACTTC
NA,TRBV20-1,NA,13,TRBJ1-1,CSASRGANTEAFF,TGCAGTGCTAGTCGGGGGGCAAACACTGAAGCTTTCTTT
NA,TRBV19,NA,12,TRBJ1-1,CASSMGDFEAFF,TGTGCCAGTAGTATGGGGGACTTTGAAGCTTTCTTT
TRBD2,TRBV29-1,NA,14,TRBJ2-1,CSVDGGGSYNEQFF,TGCAGCGTTGATGGGGGGGGATCCTACAATGAGCAGTTCTTC
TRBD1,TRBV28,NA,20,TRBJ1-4,CASTATGGLRGGATNEKLFF,TGTGCCAGCACTGCTACTGGGGGCCTCCGAGGGGGCGCAACTAATGAAAAACTGTTTTTT
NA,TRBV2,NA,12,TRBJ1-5,CASSVWGQPQHF,TGTGCCAGCAGTGTATGGGGCCAGCCCCAGCATTTT
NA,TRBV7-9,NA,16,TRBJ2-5,CASSLLERAARETQYF,TGTGCCAGCAGCTTGTTAGAGCGGGCGGCCAGAGAGACCCAGTACTTC
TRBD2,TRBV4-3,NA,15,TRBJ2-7,CASSQDTSGAYEQYF,TGCGCCAGCAGCCAAGATACTAGCGGGGCCTACGAGCAGTACTTC
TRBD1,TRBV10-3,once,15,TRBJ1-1,CAISGDRAAGTEAFF,TGTGCCATCAGTGGGGACAGGGCGGCCGGCACTGAAGCTTTCTTT
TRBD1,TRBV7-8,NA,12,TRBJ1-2,CASKGAEYGYTF,TGTGCCAGCAAGGGGGCAGAGTATGGCTACACCTTC
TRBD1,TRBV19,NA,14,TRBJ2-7,CASSIGQGRGEQYF,TGTGCCAGTAGTATCGGACAGGGAAGGGGAGAGCAGTACTTC
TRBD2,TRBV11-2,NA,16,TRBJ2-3,CASSPLTSVSTDTQYF,TGTGCCAGCAGCCCCCTGACTAGCGTCTCCACAGATACGCAGTATTTT
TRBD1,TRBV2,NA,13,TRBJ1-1,CASRGQIYTEAFF,TGTGCCAGCAGGGGACAGATATACACTGAAGCTTTCTTT
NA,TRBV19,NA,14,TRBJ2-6,CASSSLTGANVLTF,TGTGCCAGTAGTTCCTTAACTGGGGCCAACGTCCTGACTTTC
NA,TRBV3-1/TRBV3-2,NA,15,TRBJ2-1,CASSPSGVRSNEQFF,TGTGCCAGCAGCCCCTCGGGGGTAAGATCTAATGAGCAGTTCTTC
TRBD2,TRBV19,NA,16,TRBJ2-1,CASSTGTSGIYNEQFF,TGTGCCAGTAGTACTGGGACTAGCGGTATCTACAATGAGCAGTTCTTC
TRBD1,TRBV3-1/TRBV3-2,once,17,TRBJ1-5,CASSQAGTGYSNQPQHF,TGTGCCAGCAGCCAAGCAGGGACAGGGTATAGCAATCAGCCCCAGCATTTT
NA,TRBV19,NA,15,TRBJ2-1,CASSMAVATYNEQFF,TGTGCCAGTAGTATGGCAGTAGCGACGTACAATGAGCAGTTCTTC
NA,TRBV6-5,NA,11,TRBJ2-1,CASNIYREQFF,TGTGCCAGCAACATATACAGGGAGCAGTTCTTC
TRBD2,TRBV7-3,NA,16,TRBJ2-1,CASSLTKTSGFNEQFF,TGTGCCAGCAGCTTAACGAAAACTAGCGGGTTTAATGAGCAGTTCTTC
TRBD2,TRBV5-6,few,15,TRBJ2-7,CASSLAPAGGGEQYF,TGTGCCAGCAGCTTGGCCCCAGCGGGGGGCGGGGAGCAGTACTTC
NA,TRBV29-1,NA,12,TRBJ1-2,CSAGLQGHGYTF,TGCAGCGCGGGCCTTCAGGGGCATGGCTACACCTTC
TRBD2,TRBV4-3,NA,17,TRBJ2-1,CASSQIGLAGGNNEQFF,TGCGCCAGCAGCCAGATAGGACTAGCGGGAGGTAACAATGAGCAGTTCTTC
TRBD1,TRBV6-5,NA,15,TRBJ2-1,CASKAGTGNYNEQFF,TGTGCCAGCAAAGCCGGGACAGGGAACTACAATGAGCAGTTCTTC
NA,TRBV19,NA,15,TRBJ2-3,CASSIGTTSTDTQYF,TGTGCCAGTAGTATTGGGACAACCAGCACAGATACGCAGTATTTT